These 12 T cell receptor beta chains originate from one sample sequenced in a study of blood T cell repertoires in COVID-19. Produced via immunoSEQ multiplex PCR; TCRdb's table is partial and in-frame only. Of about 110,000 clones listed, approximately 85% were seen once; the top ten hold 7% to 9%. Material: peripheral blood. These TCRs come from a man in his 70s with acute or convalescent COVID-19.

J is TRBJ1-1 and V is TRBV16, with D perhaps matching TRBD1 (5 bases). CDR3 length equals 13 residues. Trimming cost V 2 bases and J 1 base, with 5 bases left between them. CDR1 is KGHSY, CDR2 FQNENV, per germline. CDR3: CASSQDRNTEAFF. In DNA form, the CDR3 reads TGTGCCAGCAGCCAAGACAGGAACACTGAAGCTTTCTTT.

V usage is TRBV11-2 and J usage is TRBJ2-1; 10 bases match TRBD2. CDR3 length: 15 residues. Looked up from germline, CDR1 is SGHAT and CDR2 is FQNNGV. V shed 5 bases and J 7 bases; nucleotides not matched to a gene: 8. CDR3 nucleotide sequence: TGTGCCAGCAGCCAAGCGGGAGGGCCCTTGAATGAGCAGTTCTTC. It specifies CASSQAGGPLNEQFF. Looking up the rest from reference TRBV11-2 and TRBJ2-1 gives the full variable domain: EAGVAQSPRYKIIEKRQSVAFWCNPISGHATLYWYQQILGQGPKLLIQFQNNGVVDDSQLPKDRFSAERLKGVDSTLKIQPAKLEDSAVYLCASSQAGGPLNEQFFGPGTRLTVL.

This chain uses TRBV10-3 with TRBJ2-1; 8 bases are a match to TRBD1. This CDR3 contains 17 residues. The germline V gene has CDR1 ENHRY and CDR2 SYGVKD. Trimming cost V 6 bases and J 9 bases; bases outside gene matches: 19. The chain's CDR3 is CAIRRGTGGLANGEQFF. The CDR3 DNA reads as TGTGCCATCAGGAGGGGAACAGGGGGTCTAGCGAATGGTGAGCAGTTCTTC.

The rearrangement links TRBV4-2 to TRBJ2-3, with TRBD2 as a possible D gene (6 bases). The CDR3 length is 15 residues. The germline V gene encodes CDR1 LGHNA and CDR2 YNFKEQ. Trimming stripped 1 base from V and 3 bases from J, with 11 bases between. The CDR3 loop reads CASSQASTSTDTQYF. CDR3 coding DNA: TGTGCCAGCAGCCAAGCGTCGACTAGTACAGATACGCAGTATTTT.

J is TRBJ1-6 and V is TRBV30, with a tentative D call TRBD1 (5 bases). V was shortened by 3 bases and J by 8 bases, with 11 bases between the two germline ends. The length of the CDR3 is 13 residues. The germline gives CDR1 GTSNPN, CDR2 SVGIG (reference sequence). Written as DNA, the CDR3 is TGTGCCTGGAGAGGACATCAGGATTCACCCCTCCACTTT. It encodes CAWRGHQDSPLHF.

CDR3 sequence: CASSLTTGPSNQPQHF. The CDR3, as DNA: TGTGCCAGCAGCCTGACGACAGGCCCTAGCAATCAGCCCCAGCATTTT. The V and J genes are TRBV7-9 and TRBJ1-5; weak D call: TRBD1 (6 bases). The CDR3 runs to 16 residues. Germline CDR1 and CDR2: SEHNR and FQNEAQ (reference sequence). V lost 5 bases and J 0 bases, leaving 14 bases between the germline ends.

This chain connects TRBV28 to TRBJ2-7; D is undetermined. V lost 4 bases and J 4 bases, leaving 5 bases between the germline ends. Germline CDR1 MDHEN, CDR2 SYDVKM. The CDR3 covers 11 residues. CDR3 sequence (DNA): TGTGCCAGCAGTTCGGTATACGAGCAGTACTTC. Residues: CASSSVYEQYF.

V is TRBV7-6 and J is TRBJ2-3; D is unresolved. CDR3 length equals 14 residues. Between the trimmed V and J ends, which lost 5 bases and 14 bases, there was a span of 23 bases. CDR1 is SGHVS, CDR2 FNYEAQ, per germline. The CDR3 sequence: CASSRTKDSATRYF. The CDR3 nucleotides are TGTGCCAGCAGCCGAACTAAAGACTCCGCAACCCGGTATTTT.

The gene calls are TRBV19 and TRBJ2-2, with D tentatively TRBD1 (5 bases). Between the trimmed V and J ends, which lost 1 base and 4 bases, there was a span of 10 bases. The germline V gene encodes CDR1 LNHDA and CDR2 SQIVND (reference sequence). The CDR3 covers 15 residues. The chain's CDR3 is CASSIGDRPTGELFF. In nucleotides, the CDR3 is TGTGCCAGTAGTATAGGCGACAGACCCACCGGGGAGCTGTTTTTT.

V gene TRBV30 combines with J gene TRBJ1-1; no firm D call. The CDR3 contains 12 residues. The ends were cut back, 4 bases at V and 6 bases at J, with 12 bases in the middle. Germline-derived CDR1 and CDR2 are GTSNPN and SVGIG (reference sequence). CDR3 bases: TGTGCCTGGACCCGATGGAGGGCTGAAGCTTTCTTT. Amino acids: CAWTRWRAEAFF.

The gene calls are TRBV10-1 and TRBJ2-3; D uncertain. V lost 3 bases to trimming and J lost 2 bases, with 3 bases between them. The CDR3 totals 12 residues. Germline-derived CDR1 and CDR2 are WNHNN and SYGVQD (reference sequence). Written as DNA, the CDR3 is TGCGCCAGCAGTGACTACACAGATACGCAGTATTTT. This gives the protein CASSDYTDTQYF.

CDR3 region: CASRARPYEQYF. CDR3 DNA: TGTGCCAGCAGAGCCCGTCCTTACGAGCAGTACTTC. V gene TRBV28 combines with J gene TRBJ2-7; no reliable D call. The germline V gene encodes CDR1 MDHEN and CDR2 SYDVKM. The V and J ends lost 6 bases and 4 bases respectively, with 10 bases between them. This CDR3 region has 12 residues.